These T cell receptor beta chains were read from a single sample in a study of response to subunit inactivated influenza vaccine. TCRdb independently ran MiXCR on the RT-PCR reads; one entry per CDR3 protein. This table holds hundreds of thousands of distinct CDR3 sequences, about 7.6% found once. Sequencing was performed on PBMCs from blood, taken roughly 24 months after vaccination. The source of these receptors is a man aged 45 to 75 who received an inactivated influenza vaccine. The CDR3 runs from the conserved cysteine through the conserved F or W. The order of the fields is CDR3 length, J gene, D gene, V gene, CDR3 protein. The D gene is left open where the match is weak.

17 TRBJ2-5 NA TRBV7-2 CASSLGWLRDTKETQYF
14 TRBJ2-2 NA TRBV9 CASSPAVTTGELFF
13 TRBJ2-5 NA TRBV6-2/TRBV6-3 CASSSLAAETQYF
15 TRBJ1-1 NA TRBV18 CASSPRLGGNTEAFF
15 TRBJ1-3 NA TRBV11-3 CASSQRGGSGNTIYF
16 TRBJ1-5 NA TRBV28 CASSRGLPLSNQPQHF
18 TRBJ2-6 NA TRBV12-3/TRBV12-4 CASSSLTGRPSGANVLTF
12 TRBJ2-7 NA TRBV29-1 CSVSRSSYEQYF
14 TRBJ1-2 TRBD1 TRBV10-3 CAISSGTGGHGYTF
14 TRBJ2-1 NA TRBV27 CASRGPSLYDEQFF
10 TRBJ1-1 NA TRBV21-1 CASSIPEAFF
15 TRBJ2-3 TRBD1 TRBV10-1 CASSVSGQVVDTQYF
15 TRBJ2-5 TRBD1 TRBV20-1 CSARKGQGGRETQYF
12 TRBJ2-3 NA TRBV20-1 CSAPSQADTQYF
15 TRBJ1-2 NA TRBV18 CASSPSVGPSAGYTF
12 TRBJ2-7 NA TRBV7-2 CASSFGPVEQYF
15 TRBJ2-7 TRBD2 TRBV7-3 CASSLLAGGADEQYF
13 TRBJ2-7 NA TRBV7-2 CASSLTDFHEQYF
16 TRBJ2-5 TRBD2 TRBV20-1 CSARESKREWAETQYF
15 TRBJ2-7 NA TRBV4-1 CASSQETVRVHEQYF
12 TRBJ1-4 TRBD1 TRBV9 CASSLSGGKLFF
10 TRBJ2-5 NA TRBV20-1 CIGDTGTQYF
15 TRBJ2-1 TRBD2 TRBV19 CASSKAGAAYNEQFF
15 TRBJ2-3 TRBD1 TRBV28 CASSKPGQGADTQYF
16 TRBJ1-5 TRBD1 TRBV2 CASSRGTGDSNQPQHF
13 TRBJ1-6 NA TRBV12-3/TRBV12-4 CASSLGVESPLHF
13 TRBJ2-1 NA TRBV24-1 CATSEAGYNEQFF
12 TRBJ1-1 NA TRBV2 CASRNSGIEAFF
14 TRBJ2-3 NA TRBV4-1 CASSQGPGPDTQYF
14 TRBJ1-4 NA TRBV7-9 CASSLALTGKKLFF
14 TRBJ1-5 NA TRBV25-1 CASSEPGRNQPQHF
18 TRBJ2-1 NA TRBV4-2 CASSQGKRGSTLYNEQFF
15 TRBJ2-1 TRBD2 TRBV11-2 CASSLDMEGGREQFF
16 TRBJ2-2 TRBD1 TRBV18 CASSPAGTGITGELFF
15 TRBJ2-1 NA TRBV5-1 CASSILAGPRDEQFF
12 TRBJ2-7 NA TRBV4-1 CASPWTVREQYF
15 TRBJ2-7 NA TRBV7-8 CASSLARLAAYEQYF
14 TRBJ1-1 TRBD1 TRBV3-1 CASSQTDRDGYAFF
15 TRBJ2-3 TRBD2 TRBV11-2 CASSLNSGITDTQYF
15 TRBJ2-7 NA TRBV27 CASSLRYSSTYEQYF
15 TRBJ2-5 NA TRBV12-3/TRBV12-4 CASSLRGLGQETQYF